The next 11 T cell receptor beta chains were all read from a single sample in a study of T-cell memory formation after mild COVID-19. A single record per CDR3 protein comes from TCRdb applying MiXCR to the 5' RACE reads. The table shows 530,000 or so distinct CDR3 sequences, with roughly a sixth occurring only once. Sequences were obtained from PBMCs or a T cell subset sorted from them (not recorded which). Receptors were obtained from an adult woman who had mild COVID-19 (a few samples of this study predate the infection). Cell type and time point are not known.

In its sample, this clonotype was seen a few times. V is TRBV20-1 and J is TRBJ2-5; the match to TRBD2 covers 9 bases. Germline V gene lookup returns CDR1 DFQATT and CDR2 SNEGSKA (reference sequence). Germline trimming cut 6 bases from V and 3 bases from J; bases unmatched to any gene: 11. The CDR3 covers 15 residues. Here the CDR3 reads CSAAPYLAGEETQYF. As DNA, the CDR3 is TGCAGTGCCGCCCCCTATTTAGCGGGAGAAGAGACCCAGTACTTC.

The V call is TRBV7-2, the J call TRBJ1-5, with TRBD1 identical over 7 bases. The germline gives CDR1 SGHTA, CDR2 FQGNSA. Germline trimming cut 5 bases from V and 3 bases from J; bases unmatched to any gene: 7. This CDR3 has 15 amino acids. The chain's CDR3 is CASSLITGANQPQHF. The CDR3 DNA reads TGTGCCAGCAGCCTGATAACAGGGGCCAATCAGCCCCAGCATTTT.

There are a few counts of this clonotype. This chain connects TRBV12-3 or TRBV12-4 to TRBJ2-3; weak D call: TRBD2 (7 bases). Trimming took off 5 bases at V and 4 bases at J, with 19 bases between the two ends. This CDR3 is 16 amino acids long. CDR3 loop: CASSPSYGGHADTQYF. CDR3 DNA: TGTGCCAGCAGTCCAAGCTACGGGGGGCACGCAGATACGCAGTATTTT.

The rearrangement uses TRBV20-1 and TRBJ1-4, with D uncertain. Per the germline V gene, CDR1 is DFQATT and CDR2 is SNEGSKA (reference sequence). There are 12 residues in the CDR3. V dropped 0 bases and J dropped 10 bases, with 9 bases sitting between them. CDR3 sequence reads: CSARDHTGKLFF. As DNA, the CDR3 is TGCAGTGCTAGAGATCATACGGGAAAACTGTTTTTT.

The chain employs TRBV7-9 and TRBJ1-2; 9 nucleotides align to TRBD1. The V gene end was trimmed by 4 bases and the J gene end by 5 bases; junction bases not matched to a gene: 8. Germline V gene lookup returns CDR1 SEHNR and CDR2 FQNEAQ (reference sequence). This CDR3 contains 15 residues. CDR3 nucleotide sequence: TGTGCCAGCAGCTCAGCGGGACAGGGAGATTATGGCTACACCTTC. As protein: CASSSAGQGDYGYTF.

This clonotype was detected only a few times. The V and J genes are TRBV4-2 and TRBJ1-6; 9 bases are shared with TRBD1. This CDR3 has 15 amino acids. J gave up 10 bases and V 4 bases, and 8 bases lay outside the gene matches. In germline, CDR1 is LGHNA, CDR2 YNFKEQ. This chain's CDR3 is CASSRRDRDGSPLHF. As DNA, the CDR3 is TGTGCCAGCAGCCGCCGGGACAGGGATGGATCACCCCTCCACTTT.

The chain employs TRBV25-1 and TRBJ2-1; the D is unclear. The germline V gene has CDR1 MGHDK and CDR2 SYGVNS. Deletions cut 3 bases from V and 5 bases from J, with 5 bases between. CDR3 length: 12 amino acids. The CDR3 is CASSEQNNEQFF. The DNA for the CDR3 is TGTGCCAGCAGTGAGCAAAACAATGAGCAGTTCTTC.

This clonotype showed up just a few times. One end of the junction is discordant with germline, which a read error may explain. The chain links TRBV4-3 to TRBJ1-2; tentative D call: TRBD1 (5 bases). The CDR3 has 14 residues. Germline V gene lookup returns CDR1 LGHNA and CDR2 YSLEER. CDR3 coding DNA: TGCGCCAGCAGACAAGAGACAGAGGCAGGGGGCTACACCTTC. Translated: CASRQETEAGGYTF.

This sequence joins TRBV5-1 and TRBJ1-1, with 8 bases identical to TRBD1. The CDR3 consists of 14 residues. The germline V gene encodes CDR1 SGHRS and CDR2 YFSETQ. After removal of 3 bases from V and 5 bases from J, the junction contained 6 bases not matched to a gene. This CDR3 is CASSSTGARTEAFF. CDR3 sequence (DNA): TGCGCCAGCAGCTCGACAGGGGCCAGGACTGAAGCTTTCTTT.

The V and J genes are TRBV23-1 and TRBJ2-3; TRBD2 aligns across 7 bases. TRBV23-1 is known as an ORF, though its function is uncertain. J lost 4 bases, V lost 0 bases, and 19 bases had no gene match. The CDR3 is made up of 20 amino acids. The CDR3 DNA reads as TGCGCCAGCAGTCAATCCTGGTTCGGTGCTCGTGGGCGGGAGCCAGATACGCAGTATTTT. Translated, it gives CASSQSWFGARGREPDTQYF.

Many counts were recorded for this clonotype. This rearrangement joins TRBV18 to TRBJ1-4; TRBD1 matches 9 bases. CDR3 length: 16 amino acids. The V gene's germline CDR1 is KGHSH and CDR2 LQKENI. V lost 2 bases and J lost 8; bases outside the gene matches: 9. This CDR3 reads CASSPTLTGGSEKLFF. In DNA, the CDR3 is TGTGCCAGCTCACCAACTCTTACAGGGGGCAGCGAAAAACTGTTTTTT.